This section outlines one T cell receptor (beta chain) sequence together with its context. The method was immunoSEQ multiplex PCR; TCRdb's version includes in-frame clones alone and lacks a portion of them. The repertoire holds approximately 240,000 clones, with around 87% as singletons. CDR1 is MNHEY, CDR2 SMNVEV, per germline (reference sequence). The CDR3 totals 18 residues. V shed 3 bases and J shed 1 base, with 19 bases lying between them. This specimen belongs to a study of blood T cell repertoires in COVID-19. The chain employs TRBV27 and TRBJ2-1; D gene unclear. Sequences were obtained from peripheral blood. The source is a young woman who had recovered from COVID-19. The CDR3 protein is CASSFSGGRLVSYNEQFF. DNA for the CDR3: TGTGCCAGCAGTTTTTCCGGCGGCCGGTTAGTTTCCTACAATGAGCAGTTCTTC.